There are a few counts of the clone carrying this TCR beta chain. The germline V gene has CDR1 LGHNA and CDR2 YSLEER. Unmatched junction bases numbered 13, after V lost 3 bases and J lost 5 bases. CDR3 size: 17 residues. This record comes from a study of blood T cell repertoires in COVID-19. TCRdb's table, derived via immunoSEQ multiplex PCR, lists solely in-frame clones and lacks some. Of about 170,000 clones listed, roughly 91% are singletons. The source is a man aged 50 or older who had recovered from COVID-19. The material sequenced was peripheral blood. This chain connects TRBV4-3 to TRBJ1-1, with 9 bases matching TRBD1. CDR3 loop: CASSQGDYRGRRTEAFF. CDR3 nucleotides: TGCGCCAGCAGCCAGGGTGACTACAGGGGGCGGCGAACTGAAGCTTTCTTT.